This is a list of T cell receptor beta chains from one sample in a study of molecular identifiers for immune sequencing clone quantification. TCRdb used MiXCR to reprocess the PCR reads, holding one entry per CDR3 protein. The table lists hundreds of thousands of distinct CDR3 sequences, about 25% of them singletons. Sequencing input: naive CD8+ T cells from blood, with Jurkat cell RNA spiked in. All receptors come from a human donor in good health. Some libraries in this study had Jurkat cell RNA spiked in. Both conserved end residues are part of each CDR3. Rows may omit the clone size; those that give it use once, few, many or a size class.

abundance	v_gene	CDR3aa
many	TRBV29-1	CSAYPQGATEAFF
many	TRBV6-5	CASSHQSSYEQYF
many	TRBV27	CASSPGFHTDTQYF
NA	TRBV19	CASSIGPGLNTEAFF
few	TRBV21-1	CASSSGTGVAGANVLTF
NA	TRBV3-1	CASSQDLAGGNQPQHF
NA	TRBV9	CASSARTGANTGELFF
many	TRBV24-1	CATSDLMGNEQFF
many	TRBV12-3/TRBV12-4	CASRSDAGWGTDTQYF
many	TRBV5-4	CASSPASGSSYEQYF
many	TRBV7-2	CASSSPAGVPEAFF
many	TRBV4-1	CASSPEGLNTEAFF
NA	TRBV30	CAWSGGGSSTDTQYF
many	TRBV27	CASSPFGLHTDTQYF
many	TRBV28	CASSSWTGEETQYF
NA	TRBV13	CASSLKGIFQETQYF
few	TRBV6-2/TRBV6-3	CASSTLDRPNQPQHF
many	TRBV6-1	CASTGRNTEAFF
NA	TRBV5-6	CASSQGPEEFF
many	TRBV25-1	CATNPRDAPGNYEQYF
few	TRBV4-3	CASSQDHRQEGGEQYF
few	TRBV7-2	CASSLEGPEKLFF
NA	TRBV11-3	CARSPGTRNGETQYF
few	TRBV29-1	CSVEDMGEPQYF
many	TRBV7-9	CASSLVVRPTEAFF
NA	TRBV27	CASSPRLGTDTQYF
NA	TRBV25-1	CASGETGTYEQYF
few	TRBV27	CASSRQGVYEKLFF
NA	TRBV4-3	CASTRTRGATEAFF
few	TRBV7-9	CASASIRRGGREDTQYF
many	TRBV7-6	CASSPRRNAFGAEQYF
NA	TRBV10-3	CAIRDRADEKLFF
NA	TRBV28	CASNRPPGNWDEQYF
many	TRBV30	CAWSMTGYLDTQYF
few	TRBV4-1	CASNQVGPTDTQYF
NA	TRBV13	CASSPTTGMGTEAFF
NA	TRBV4-3	CASSQESSGTLYQETQYF
NA	TRBV5-1	CASNLAGGVDTQYF
NA	TRBV7-3	CASSYSGTTFNEQFF
few	TRBV6-6	CASETGRGTGSSPLHF
many	TRBV5-8	CASSLAGTGDNYGYTF
many	TRBV7-2	CASSFGTVPSGANVLTF
NA	TRBV9	CASSDSGLEETQYF
NA	TRBV7-9	CASSLFRGQGGYEQYF
many	TRBV4-3	CASSQDLVGQSYGYTF
many	TRBV27	CASSFRQTQYF
few	TRBV9	CASGGEMNTEAFF
NA	TRBV12-3/TRBV12-4	CASQGPNEKLFF
NA	TRBV5-6	CASSLKRGLGNTIYF
NA	TRBV6-2/TRBV6-3	CASSLSPGGEETQYF
NA	TRBV6-2/TRBV6-3	CASSLTAPLAEETQYF
NA	TRBV27	CASSSIGMGNQLQHF
NA	TRBV30	CAWNVGAGGFFGNIQYF